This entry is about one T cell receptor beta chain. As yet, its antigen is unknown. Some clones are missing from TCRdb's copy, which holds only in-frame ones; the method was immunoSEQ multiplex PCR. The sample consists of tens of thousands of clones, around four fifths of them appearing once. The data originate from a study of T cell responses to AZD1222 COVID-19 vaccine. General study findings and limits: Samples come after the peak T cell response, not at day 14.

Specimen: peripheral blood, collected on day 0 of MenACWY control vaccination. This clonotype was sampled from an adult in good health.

The CDR3 sequence: CASSSRVGSNEKLFF. The CDR3 region has the DNA TGTGCCAGTAGTTCTCGGGTAGGGTCTAATGAAAAACTGTTTTTT. The V and J genes are TRBV19 and TRBJ1-4; D unclear. Trimming removed 5 bases from V and 3 bases from J, with 13 bases in between. Germline CDR1 is LNHDA and CDR2 is SQIVND (reference sequence). CDR3 length: 15 amino acids.